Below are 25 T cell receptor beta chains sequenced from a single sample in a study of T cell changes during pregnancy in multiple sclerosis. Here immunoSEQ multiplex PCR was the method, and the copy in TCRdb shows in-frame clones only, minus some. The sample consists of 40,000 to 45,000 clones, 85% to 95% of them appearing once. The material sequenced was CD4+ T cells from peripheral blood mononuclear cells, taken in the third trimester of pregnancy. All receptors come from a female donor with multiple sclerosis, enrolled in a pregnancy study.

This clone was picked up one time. The CDR3 protein is CASSRENSYEQYF. In nucleotides, the CDR3 is TGTGCCAGCAGCCGGGAGAACTCCTACGAGCAGTACTTC. The chain carries TRBV5-4 and TRBJ2-7, with D maybe TRBD2 (6 bases). V lost 4 bases and J lost 0, with 8 bases in between. The CDR3 has 13 amino acids. Germline assignment: CDR1 SGHNT and CDR2 YYREEE (reference sequence). Together with reference TRBV5-4 and TRBJ2-7, the CDR3 gives the full variable domain: ETGVTQSPTHLIKTRGQQVTLRCSSQSGHNTVSWYQQALGQGPQFIFQYYREEENGRGNFPPRFSGLQFPNYSSELNVNALELDDSALYLCASSRENSYEQYFGPGTRLTVT.

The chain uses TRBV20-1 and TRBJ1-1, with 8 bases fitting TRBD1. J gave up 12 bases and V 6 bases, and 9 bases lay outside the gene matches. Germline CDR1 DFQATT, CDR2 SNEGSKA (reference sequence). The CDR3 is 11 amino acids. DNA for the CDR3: TGCAGTGCAGTCCCAGGGGGCTTGTCTTTCTTT. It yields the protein CSAVPGGLSFF.

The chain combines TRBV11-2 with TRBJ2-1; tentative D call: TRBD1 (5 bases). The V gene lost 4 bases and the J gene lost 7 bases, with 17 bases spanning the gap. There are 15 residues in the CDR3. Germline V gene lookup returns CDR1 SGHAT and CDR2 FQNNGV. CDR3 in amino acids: CASSSLQGPLNEQFF. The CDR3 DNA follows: TGTGCCAGCAGCTCATTGCAGGGTCCTCTGAATGAGCAGTTCTTC. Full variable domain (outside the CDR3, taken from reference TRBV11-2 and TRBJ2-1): EAGVAQSPRYKIIEKRQSVAFWCNPISGHATLYWYQQILGQGPKLLIQFQNNGVVDDSQLPKDRFSAERLKGVDSTLKIQPAKLEDSAVYLCASSSLQGPLNEQFFGPGTRLTVL.

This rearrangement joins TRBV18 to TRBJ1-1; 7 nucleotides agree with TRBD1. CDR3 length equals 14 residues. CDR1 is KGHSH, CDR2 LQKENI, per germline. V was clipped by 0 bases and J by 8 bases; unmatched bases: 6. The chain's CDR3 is CASSPPSLTGEAFF. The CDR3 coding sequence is TGTGCCAGCTCACCACCGAGCTTGACAGGGGAAGCTTTCTTT.

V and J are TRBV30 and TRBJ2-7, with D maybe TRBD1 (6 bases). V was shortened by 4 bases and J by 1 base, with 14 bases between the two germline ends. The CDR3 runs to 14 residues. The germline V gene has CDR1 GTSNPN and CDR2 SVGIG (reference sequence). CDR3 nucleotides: TGTGCCTGGACACAGGGCTTTCGGTCCTACGAGCAGTACTTC. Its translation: CAWTQGFRSYEQYF.

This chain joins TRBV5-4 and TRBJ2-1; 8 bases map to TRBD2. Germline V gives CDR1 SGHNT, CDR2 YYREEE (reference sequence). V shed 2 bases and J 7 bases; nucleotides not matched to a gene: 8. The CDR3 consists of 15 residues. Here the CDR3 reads CASSLGAGGGNEQFF. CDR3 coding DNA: TGTGCCAGCAGCTTAGGCGCGGGAGGCGGAAATGAGCAGTTCTTC.

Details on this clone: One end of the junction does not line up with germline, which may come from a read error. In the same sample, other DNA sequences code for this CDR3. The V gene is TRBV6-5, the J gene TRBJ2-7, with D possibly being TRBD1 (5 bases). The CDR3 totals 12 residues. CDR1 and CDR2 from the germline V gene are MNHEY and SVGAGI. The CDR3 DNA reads TGCGCCAGCAGTTCGACAGTTTCCGAGCAGTACTTC. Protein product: CASSSTVSEQYF.

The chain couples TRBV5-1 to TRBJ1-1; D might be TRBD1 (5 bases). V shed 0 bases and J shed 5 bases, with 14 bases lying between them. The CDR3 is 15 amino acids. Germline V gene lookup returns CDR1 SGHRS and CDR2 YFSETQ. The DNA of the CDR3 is TGCGCCAGCAGCTTGGCGGGACTAGAGGTGACTGAAGCTTTCTTT. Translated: CASSLAGLEVTEAFF.

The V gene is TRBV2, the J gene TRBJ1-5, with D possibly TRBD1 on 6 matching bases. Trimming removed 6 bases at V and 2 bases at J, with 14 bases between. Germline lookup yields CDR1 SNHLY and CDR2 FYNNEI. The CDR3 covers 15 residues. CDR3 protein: CASRARGWGNQPQHF. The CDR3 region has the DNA TGTGCCAGCAGAGCCAGGGGATGGGGCAATCAGCCCCAGCATTTT.

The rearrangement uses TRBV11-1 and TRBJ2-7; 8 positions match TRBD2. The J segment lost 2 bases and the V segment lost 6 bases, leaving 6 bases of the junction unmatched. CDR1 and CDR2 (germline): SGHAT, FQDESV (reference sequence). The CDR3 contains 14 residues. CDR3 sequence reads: CASSPGGSAYEQYF. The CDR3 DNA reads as TGTGCCAGCAGTCCGGGAGGGTCAGCCTACGAGCAGTACTTC.

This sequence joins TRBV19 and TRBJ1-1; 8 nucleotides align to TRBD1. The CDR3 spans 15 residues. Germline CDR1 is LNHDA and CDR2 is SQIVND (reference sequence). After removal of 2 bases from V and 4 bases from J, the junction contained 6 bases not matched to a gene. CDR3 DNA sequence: TGTGCCAGTAGTATACAGGGGGCCCGGTCCACTGAAGCTTTCTTT. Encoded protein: CASSIQGARSTEAFF.

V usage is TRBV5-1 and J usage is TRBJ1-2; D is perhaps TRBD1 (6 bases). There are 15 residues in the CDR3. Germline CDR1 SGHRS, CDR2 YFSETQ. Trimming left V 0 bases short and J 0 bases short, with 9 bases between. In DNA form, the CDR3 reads TGCGCCAGCAGCTTGGCAGGGGCAGCTAACTATGGCTACACCTTC. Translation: CASSLAGAANYGYTF.

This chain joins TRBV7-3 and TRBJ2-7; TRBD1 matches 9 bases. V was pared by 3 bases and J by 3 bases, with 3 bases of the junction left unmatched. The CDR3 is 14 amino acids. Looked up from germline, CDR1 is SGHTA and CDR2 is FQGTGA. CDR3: CASSFGQGNYEQYF. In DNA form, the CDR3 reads TGTGCCAGCAGCTTTGGACAGGGGAACTACGAGCAGTACTTC.

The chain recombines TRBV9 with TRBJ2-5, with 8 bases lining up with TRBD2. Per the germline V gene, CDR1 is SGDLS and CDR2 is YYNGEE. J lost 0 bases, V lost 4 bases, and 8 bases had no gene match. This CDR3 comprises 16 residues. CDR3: CASSSERGRYQETQYF. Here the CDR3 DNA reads TGTGCCAGCAGCTCCGAGCGGGGGCGTTACCAAGAGACCCAGTACTTC.

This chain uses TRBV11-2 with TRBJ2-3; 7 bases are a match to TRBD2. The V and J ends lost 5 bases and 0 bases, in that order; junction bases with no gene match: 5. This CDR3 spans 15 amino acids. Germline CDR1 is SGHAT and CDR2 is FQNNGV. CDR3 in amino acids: CASSALASSTDTQYF. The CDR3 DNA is TGTGCCAGCAGCGCACTAGCGTCAAGCACAGATACGCAGTATTTT.

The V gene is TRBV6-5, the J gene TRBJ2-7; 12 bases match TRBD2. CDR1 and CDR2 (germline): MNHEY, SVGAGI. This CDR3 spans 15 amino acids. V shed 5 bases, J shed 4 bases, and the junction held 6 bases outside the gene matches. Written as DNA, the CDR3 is TGTGCCAGCAGTCTCCTAGCGGGGGGGGGTTACGAGCAGTACTTC. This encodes CASSLLAGGGYEQYF.

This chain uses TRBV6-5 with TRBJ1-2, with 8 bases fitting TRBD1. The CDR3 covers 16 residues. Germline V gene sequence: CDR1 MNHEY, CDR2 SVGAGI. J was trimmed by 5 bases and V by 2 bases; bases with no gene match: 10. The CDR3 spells CASSYLSGGDQYGYTF. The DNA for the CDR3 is TGTGCCAGCAGTTACCTATCAGGGGGCGATCAATATGGCTACACCTTC.

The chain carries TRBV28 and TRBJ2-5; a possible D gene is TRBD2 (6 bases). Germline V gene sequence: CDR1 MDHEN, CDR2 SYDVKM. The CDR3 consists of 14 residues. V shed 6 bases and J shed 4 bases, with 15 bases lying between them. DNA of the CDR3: TGTGCCAGCAGCCGGAGGGTGAGGGGAGAGACCCAGTACTTC. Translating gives CASSRRVRGETQYF.

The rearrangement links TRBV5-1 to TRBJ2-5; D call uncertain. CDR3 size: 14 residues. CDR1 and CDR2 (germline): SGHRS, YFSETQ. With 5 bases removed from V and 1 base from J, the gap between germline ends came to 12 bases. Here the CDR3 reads CASRRLGSQETQYF. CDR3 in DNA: TGCGCCAGCAGGCGTCTCGGTTCCCAAGAGACCCAGTACTTC.

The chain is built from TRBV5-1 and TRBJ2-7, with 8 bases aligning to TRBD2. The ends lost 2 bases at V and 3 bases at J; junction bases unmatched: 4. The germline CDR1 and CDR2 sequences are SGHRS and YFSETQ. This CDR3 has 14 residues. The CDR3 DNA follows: TGCGCCAGCAGCTTAGCGGGAGAGGTCTACGAGCAGTACTTC. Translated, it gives CASSLAGEVYEQYF.

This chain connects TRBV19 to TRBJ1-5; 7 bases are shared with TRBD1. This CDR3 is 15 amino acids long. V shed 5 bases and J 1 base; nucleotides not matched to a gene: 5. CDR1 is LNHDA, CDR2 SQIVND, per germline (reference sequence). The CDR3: CASSRTGVSNQPQHF. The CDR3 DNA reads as TGTGCCAGTAGTCGAACAGGGGTAAGCAATCAGCCCCAGCATTTT.

CDR3 amino acids: CASSSPGGSSYEQYF. The DNA of the CDR3 is TGTGCCAGCAGCTCCCCGGGGGGTTCGAGCTACGAGCAGTACTTC. V and J are TRBV5-4 and TRBJ2-7; 7 positions agree with TRBD2. This CDR3 has 15 amino acids. CDR1 and CDR2 from the germline V gene are SGHNT and YYREEE (reference sequence). The V segment lost 3 bases and the J segment 3 bases; nucleotides outside the gene matches: 9.

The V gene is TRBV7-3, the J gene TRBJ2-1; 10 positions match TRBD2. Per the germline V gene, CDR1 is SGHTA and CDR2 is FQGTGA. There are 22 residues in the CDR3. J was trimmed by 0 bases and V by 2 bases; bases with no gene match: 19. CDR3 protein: CASSLYSWGRTSGPGSYNEQFF. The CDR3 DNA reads TGTGCCAGCAGCTTATATTCTTGGGGACGGACTAGCGGCCCTGGCTCCTACAATGAGCAGTTCTTC.

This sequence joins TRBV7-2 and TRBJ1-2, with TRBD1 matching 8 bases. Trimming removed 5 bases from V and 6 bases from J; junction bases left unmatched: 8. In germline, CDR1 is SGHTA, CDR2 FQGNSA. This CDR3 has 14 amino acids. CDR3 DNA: TGTGCCAGCAGCCGTACAGGGGGTATTAATGGCTACACCTTC. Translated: CASSRTGGINGYTF.

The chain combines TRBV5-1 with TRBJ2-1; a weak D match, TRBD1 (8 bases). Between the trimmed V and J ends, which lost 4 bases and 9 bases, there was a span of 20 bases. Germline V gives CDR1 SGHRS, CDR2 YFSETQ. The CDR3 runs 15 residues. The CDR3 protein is CASSLGGQGGVEQFF. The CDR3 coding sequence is TGCGCCAGCAGCCTGGGAGGACAGGGAGGGGTTGAGCAGTTCTTC.